These T cell receptor beta chains were read from a single sample in a study of PD-1 blockade in classical Hodgkin lymphoma. TCRdb keeps only in-frame clones here, not all; method: immunoSEQ multiplex PCR. The data contain 70,000 or so clones, 93% of them seen just once; the ten biggest clones take up more than 2%. What was sequenced was peripheral blood mononuclear cells (PBMCs). The source of these receptors is a human donor with classical Hodgkin lymphoma. CDR3s include the opening cysteine and the closing phenylalanine or tryptophan. Fields, in order: J gene, D gene, clone size, V gene, CDR3 DNA, CDR3 protein. A D gene is named only where the DNA matches it firmly. Rows give clone size only sometimes, using once, few, many, or a class for an expanded clone.

J: TRBJ2-1
D: .
size: .
V: TRBV29-1
DNA: TGCAGCGCTCTCGGGACATCGAGCTCCTACAATGAGCAGTTCTTC
CDR3: CSALGTSSSYNEQFF

J: TRBJ2-3
D: .
size: .
V: TRBV7-9
DNA: TGTGCCAGCAGCTTAGGACAGACTTTAAGCACAGATACGCAGTATTTT
CDR3: CASSLGQTLSTDTQYF

J: TRBJ1-6
D: .
size: .
V: TRBV6-5
DNA: .
CDR3: CASSYSVGTGIFHF

J: TRBJ2-7
D: .
size: .
V: TRBV9
DNA: TGTGCCAGCAGCGCCACCGGGACGCAGTCCTACGAGCAGTACTTC
CDR3: CASSATGTQSYEQYF

J: TRBJ2-1
D: TRBD2
size: .
V: TRBV7-9
DNA: TGTGCCAGCAGCTTAACTAGCGGGGGCCAAAGGGAATACAATGAGCAGTTCTTC
CDR3: CASSLTSGGQREYNEQFF

J: TRBJ1-3
D: TRBD1
size: .
V: TRBV28
DNA: TGTGCCAGCAGTTCGACCGGGACAGAGCTTTTCTCTGGAAACACCATATATTTT
CDR3: CASSSTGTELFSGNTIYF

J: TRBJ2-7
D: TRBD1
size: .
V: TRBV7-6
DNA: TGTGCCAGCAGCAAGGGGGCAGACATGGAGCAGTACTTC
CDR3: CASSKGADMEQYF

J: TRBJ2-2
D: .
size: .
V: TRBV28
DNA: TGTGCCAGCAGTTCTTCAGGGGACACCGGGGAGCTGTTTTTT
CDR3: CASSSSGDTGELFF

J: TRBJ2-1
D: TRBD2
size: .
V: TRBV7-4
DNA: TGTGCCAGCAGCTTAAGTCTGGGGACTAGCGGGGCCATTTACAATGAGCAGTTCTTC
CDR3: CASSLSLGTSGAIYNEQFF

J: TRBJ2-2
D: .
size: once
V: TRBV6-1
DNA: TGTGCCAGCAGTGAATGGGGGGTGACCGGGGAGCTGTTTTTT
CDR3: CASSEWGVTGELFF

J: TRBJ1-1
D: TRBD1
size: .
V: TRBV9
DNA: TGTGCCAGCAGCGCAACCAGGGGGGGCACTGAAGCTTTCTTT
CDR3: CASSATRGGTEAFF

J: TRBJ1-1
D: .
size: .
V: TRBV4-3
DNA: TGCGCCAGCAGCCAAATCAGGGTATCCACTGAAGCTTTCTTT
CDR3: CASSQIRVSTEAFF

J: TRBJ2-2
D: .
size: once
V: TRBV4-1
DNA: TGCGCCAGCAGAGGGACGTTGAACACCGGGGAGCTGTTTTTT
CDR3: CASRGTLNTGELFF

J: TRBJ2-1
D: .
size: .
V: TRBV18
DNA: TGTGCCAGCTCGCAAAACGACGGGACTTACCAGTTCTTC
CDR3: CASSQNDGTYQFF

J: TRBJ2-3
D: .
size: .
V: TRBV5-1
DNA: TGCGCCAGCAGCTCAACTTTTACAGATACGCAGTATTTT
CDR3: CASSSTFTDTQYF

J: TRBJ2-7
D: .
size: medium-sized
V: TRBV28
DNA: TGTGCCAGCGGGTGGGATGCCTACGAGCAGTACTTC
CDR3: CASGWDAYEQYF

J: TRBJ2-7
D: .
size: .
V: TRBV18
DNA: TGTGCCAGCTCATCCGTAACAGGGTCTGGCGAGCAGTACTTC
CDR3: CASSSVTGSGEQYF

J: TRBJ2-7
D: TRBD1
size: .
V: TRBV2
DNA: TGTGCCAGCATGTCAGACAGGGGAATGTCCTACGAGCAGTACTTC
CDR3: CASMSDRGMSYEQYF

J: TRBJ2-7
D: .
size: .
V: TRBV28
DNA: TGTGCCAGCAGTTTCCAACCGGGGTTACAGGGAAGCTACGAGCAGTACTTC
CDR3: CASSFQPGLQGSYEQYF

J: TRBJ1-4
D: TRBD1
size: .
V: TRBV5-6
DNA: TGTGCCAGCAGCGGGCCCAGGGGGCTTGGGGAAAAACTGTTTTTT
CDR3: CASSGPRGLGEKLFF

J: TRBJ1-2
D: .
size: once
V: TRBV18
DNA: TGTGCCAGCTCCTACTACGGGGGAGACGACGGCTACACCTTC
CDR3: CASSYYGGDDGYTF

J: TRBJ1-1
D: TRBD1
size: .
V: TRBV7-2
DNA: TGTGCCAGCAGCTCGTTCACAGGGGGGAACACTGAAGCTTTCTTT
CDR3: CASSSFTGGNTEAFF

J: TRBJ2-7
D: TRBD1
size: .
V: TRBV4-1
DNA: TGCGCCAGCAGCCTGGGTGGACAGGGGAATACCTACGAGCAGTACTTC
CDR3: CASSLGGQGNTYEQYF

J: TRBJ2-7
D: .
size: .
V: TRBV10-3
DNA: TGTGCCATCGCCAGGACAAGCTACGAGCAGTACTTC
CDR3: CAIARTSYEQYF

J: TRBJ1-1
D: .
size: .
V: TRBV11-2
DNA: TGTGCCAGCAGCCAAGTCCCGGGACAAGGGATGAACACTGAAGCTTTCTTT
CDR3: CASSQVPGQGMNTEAFF

J: TRBJ1-2
D: .
size: once
V: TRBV5-1
DNA: TGCGCCAGCAGCTCCTCCCCGACAGGTGATGGCTACACCTTC
CDR3: CASSSSPTGDGYTF

J: TRBJ2-2
D: .
size: .
V: TRBV7-7
DNA: TGTGCCAGCAAGGAGTCCGAGAAAAGCACCGGGGAGCTGTTTTTT
CDR3: CASKESEKSTGELFF

J: TRBJ1-2
D: .
size: once
V: TRBV28
DNA: TGTGCCAGCAGTTTACCCCAGGGGTTTTACTATGGCTACACCTTC
CDR3: CASSLPQGFYYGYTF

J: TRBJ2-7
D: TRBD2
size: .
V: TRBV30
DNA: TGTGCCTGGAGACGAGGACTAGCGGACTACTACGAGCAGTACTTC
CDR3: CAWRRGLADYYEQYF

J: TRBJ1-3
D: TRBD1
size: .
V: TRBV6-6
DNA: TGTGCCAGCAGTGCCGGGGGAGGGGGCAATGGAAACACCATATATTTT
CDR3: CASSAGGGGNGNTIYF

J: TRBJ2-7
D: .
size: .
V: TRBV29-1
DNA: TGCAGCGCCTCCAAGACGCGCTGGGAGCAGTACTTC
CDR3: CSASKTRWEQYF

J: TRBJ2-7
D: TRBD2
size: .
V: TRBV19
DNA: TGTGCCAGTAGTATAGTGGCTAGCGGGACGGACGAGCAGTACTTC
CDR3: CASSIVASGTDEQYF

J: TRBJ1-2
D: TRBD1
size: .
V: TRBV19
DNA: TGTGCCAGTAGTGTACAGGGGGCCTATGGCTACACCTTC
CDR3: CASSVQGAYGYTF

J: TRBJ1-4
D: .
size: .
V: TRBV6-5
DNA: TGTGCCAGCCAAGAGACGGGCAGCAATGAAAAACTGTTTTTT
CDR3: CASQETGSNEKLFF

J: TRBJ2-1
D: .
size: .
V: TRBV29-1
DNA: TGCAGCTCGAAAGGACTATTTGGCAATGAGCAGTTCTTC
CDR3: CSSKGLFGNEQFF

J: TRBJ1-2
D: .
size: once
V: TRBV2
DNA: TGTGCCAGCACTGTGGACAGTCGCTATGGCTACACCTTC
CDR3: CASTVDSRYGYTF

J: TRBJ2-1
D: .
size: .
V: TRBV29-1
DNA: TGCAGCGTTGAAGGGAGTCCGTACAATGAGCAGTTCTTC
CDR3: CSVEGSPYNEQFF

J: TRBJ2-3
D: TRBD1
size: .
V: TRBV11-2
DNA: TGTGCCAGCAGCTTAGGGGACAGGGGCACAGATACGCAGTATTTT
CDR3: CASSLGDRGTDTQYF

J: TRBJ1-1
D: .
size: .
V: TRBV10-3
DNA: TGTGCCATCAGTGAGTCGCAGGATCAAGGGGCTTTCTTT
CDR3: CAISESQDQGAFF

J: TRBJ1-2
D: .
size: .
V: TRBV21-1
DNA: TGTGCCAGCAAGAGGGGGGCAAACTATGGCTACACCTTC
CDR3: CASKRGANYGYTF

J: TRBJ2-2
D: TRBD2
size: .
V: TRBV6-5
DNA: TGTGCCACCTCTCCTAGCGGACTTACCGGGGAGCTGTTTTTT
CDR3: CATSPSGLTGELFF

J: TRBJ1-2
D: .
size: .
V: TRBV29-1
DNA: TGCAGCGTTGAAGATGGGCATGGGGCCTTCTATGGCTACACCTTC
CDR3: CSVEDGHGAFYGYTF

J: TRBJ2-5
D: TRBD1
size: .
V: TRBV10-3
DNA: TGTGCCGGAGGGACAGGGGGCTTTGGGGAGACCCAGTACTTC
CDR3: CAGGTGGFGETQYF

J: TRBJ2-3
D: .
size: .
V: TRBV9
DNA: TGTGCCAGCAGCGTAACGAGTCTCACAGATACGCAGTATTTT
CDR3: CASSVTSLTDTQYF

J: TRBJ2-1
D: TRBD2
size: .
V: TRBV30
DNA: TGTGCCTGGAGTAGCGGGAGAGGGAATGAGCAGTTCTTC
CDR3: CAWSSGRGNEQFF

J: TRBJ2-7
D: TRBD1
size: .
V: TRBV6-5
DNA: TGTGCCAGCAGGGACAGGGAGCGAGGATACGAGCAGTACTTC
CDR3: CASRDRERGYEQYF

J: TRBJ2-7
D: TRBD1
size: .
V: TRBV11-2
DNA: TGTGCCAGCAGCTTAGGCAGGGGGCATTTCTACGAGCAGTACTTC
CDR3: CASSLGRGHFYEQYF

J: TRBJ2-4
D: TRBD2
size: .
V: TRBV10-1
DNA: TGCGCCAGGAAAGCGCGGGGGGTAGCCAAAAACATTCAGTACTTC
CDR3: CARKARGVAKNIQYF

J: TRBJ2-5
D: .
size: .
V: TRBV15
DNA: TGTGCCACCAGCAGAGCGGACAGACAAGAGACCCAGTACTTC
CDR3: CATSRADRQETQYF

J: TRBJ1-2
D: .
size: .
V: TRBV5-5
DNA: TGTGCCAGCAGCTTGGTTTATGGAGGGTTCTATGGCTACACCTTC
CDR3: CASSLVYGGFYGYTF

J: TRBJ1-1
D: .
size: .
V: TRBV7-2
DNA: TGTGCCAGCAGCTTAACCGGGTGGACTGAAGCTTTCTTT
CDR3: CASSLTGWTEAFF

J: TRBJ1-1
D: .
size: .
V: TRBV9
DNA: TGTGCCAGCAGCCCAAATGGAGAGGATTGGACTGAAGCTTTCTTT
CDR3: CASSPNGEDWTEAFF

J: TRBJ1-1
D: TRBD1
size: .
V: TRBV10-2
DNA: TGCGCCAGCAGTGAGGGACAGGGGCGGGACACTGAAGCTTTCTTT
CDR3: CASSEGQGRDTEAFF

J: TRBJ1-2
D: .
size: .
V: TRBV25-1
DNA: TGTGCCAGCAGTGGGGCCGGATATGGCTACACCTTC
CDR3: CASSGAGYGYTF